Described below is a single T cell receptor beta chain sequence and its context. With V trimmed by 6 bases and J by 4 bases, 7 bases remained unmatched. Per germline, CDR1 WSHSY and CDR2 SAAADI. This CDR3 contains 14 residues. This sample was included in a study of blood T cell repertoires in COVID-19. Background on the study: Donors in the United States, Italy and Spain gave samples during acute or convalescent COVID-19. T cells, B-cell-depleted T cells, or PBMCs provided the cDNA or gDNA that served as material.

Source study methods: Nucleated cell number was recorded as an estimate derived from reference gene primer amplification. Assay used: immunoSEQ multiplex PCR; TCRdb lists only in-frame clones, some missing. Clonal size and the V and J genes are those of that table, whereas D and trimming came from the DNA. Of 52,000 or so clones in the sample, about 88% were seen once. This sequence was found in a man between 65 and 85 years old with active COVID-19. The chain carries TRBV10-2 and TRBJ2-7, with 9 bases that match TRBD2. Specimen: peripheral blood. The CDR3 DNA sequence: TGCGCCAGCAGCACTAGCGGGCATGCTTACGAGCAGTACTTC. Translation gives CASSTSGHAYEQYF.